The 26 T cell receptor beta chains given below trace back to one sample, sequenced in a study of cytomegalovirus exposure and HLA in healthy donors. Researchers ran the PCR with 60 Vbeta and 13 Jbeta primers. Using immunoSEQ multiplex PCR, the repertoire was profiled, and TCRdb retains in-frame clones only, with some absent. The sample carries about 94,000 clones, more than 60% recorded once. Input material: PBMCs. These receptors all stem from a young man in good health and CMV-seronegative.

The chain links TRBV5-8 to TRBJ1-5; D not resolved. CDR1 is SGHTS, CDR2 YDEGEE, per germline. The CDR3 covers 13 residues. V shed 4 bases and J shed 5 bases, with 10 bases lying between them. CDR3 DNA sequence: TGTGCCAGCAGCGGGCAAACCTATCAGCCCCAGCATTTT. Encoded protein: CASSGQTYQPQHF.

The chain links TRBV19 to TRBJ2-7; TRBD1 matches at 9 bases. In germline, CDR1 is LNHDA, CDR2 SQIVND (reference sequence). The CDR3 spans 13 residues. V lost 6 bases and J lost 2; bases outside the gene matches: 2. The CDR3 protein is CASSRTGAYEQYF. The CDR3 region has the DNA TGTGCCAGTAGCAGGACAGGGGCCTACGAGCAGTACTTC.

This clone was found a few times. The V and J genes are TRBV5-1 and TRBJ2-7; 7 bases match TRBD2. This CDR3 is built from 14 residues. After removal of 3 bases from V and 6 bases from J, the junction contained 9 bases not matched to a gene. Germline lookup yields CDR1 SGHRS and CDR2 YFSETQ. As DNA, the CDR3 is TGCGCCAGCAGCTCTCCGGGACTAACCTCCGAGCAGTACTTC. Translation gives CASSSPGLTSEQYF.

The chain links TRBV5-4 to TRBJ2-7; TRBD2 matches 14 bases. V lost 4 bases, J lost 3 bases, and 6 bases stayed unmatched. The CDR3 consists of 16 residues. CDR1 is SGHNT and CDR2 is YYREEE in the germline V gene (reference sequence). The CDR3 coding sequence is TGTGCCAGCAGCCCTGGACTAGCGGGAGGATTCTACGAGCAGTACTTC. This encodes CASSPGLAGGFYEQYF.

This clone showed up just a few times. The V and J genes are TRBV14 and TRBJ1-2; D is undetermined. CDR3 length: 15 residues. Germline CDR1 is SGHDN and CDR2 is FVKESK. The V end lost 0 bases, the J end lost 8 bases, and 16 bases lay between the germline ends. The chain's CDR3 is CASSQDAGMVGGYTF. CDR3 DNA sequence: TGTGCCAGCAGCCAAGATGCGGGGATGGTCGGCGGCTACACCTTC. Filled out from reference TRBV14 and TRBJ1-2, the complete variable domain reads EAGVTQFPSHSVIEKGQTVTLRCDPISGHDNLYWYRRVMGKEIKFLLHFVKESKQDESGMPNNRFLAERTGGTYSTLKVQPAELEDSGVYFCASSQDAGMVGGYTFGSGTRLTVV.

Remarks on this clone: At one end, the junction sequence differs from germline, possibly due to a read error. The chain is built from TRBV7-9 and TRBJ2-2; 7 bases map to TRBD1. CDR3 size: 14 residues. CDR1 is SEHNR and CDR2 is FQNEAQ in the germline V gene (reference sequence). CDR3 region: CSSSPGQSYGELFF. The CDR3 DNA reads TGTTCCAGCAGCCCGGGACAGAGCTACGGGGAGCTGTTTTTT.

The rearrangement joins TRBV5-1 to TRBJ2-5; D not certain. V was pared by 3 bases and J by 0 bases, with 15 bases between. In germline, CDR1 is SGHRS, CDR2 YFSETQ. The CDR3 sequence is 16 residues long. The CDR3 DNA is TGCGCCAGCAGCTCTGCCTATTTGGAGTACCAAGAGACCCAGTACTTC. The encoded protein is CASSSAYLEYQETQYF.

In DNA form, the CDR3 reads TGCGCCAGCAGCTTGTCCGGGGGGCTGCTTAATGAAAAACTGTTTTTT. Amino acid sequence: CASSLSGGLLNEKLFF. V usage is TRBV5-1 and J usage is TRBJ1-4, with D possibly being TRBD1 (6 bases). Germline V gene data show CDR1 as SGHRS and CDR2 as YFSETQ. The CDR3 extends over 16 amino acids. Trimming cost V 1 base and J 4 bases, with 14 bases left between them.

This chain links TRBV6-1 with TRBJ1-5; 8 positions agree with TRBD1. V dropped 3 bases and J dropped 5; count of bases not matched to a gene: 9. The germline CDR1 and CDR2 sequences are MNHNS and SASEGT. This CDR3 comprises 16 residues. CDR3 coding DNA: TGTGCCAGCAGTGAGACTCGACAGGGGTGGTATCAGCCCCAGCATTTT. Protein product: CASSETRQGWYQPQHF.

The V call is TRBV5-1, the J call TRBJ1-1, with D perhaps TRBD1 (5 bases). The V end lost 1 base, the J end lost 0 bases, and 10 bases lay between the germline ends. Germline V gives CDR1 SGHRS, CDR2 YFSETQ. This CDR3 is 15 amino acids long. CDR3 region: CASSLTAGMNTEAFF. The CDR3 region has the DNA TGCGCCAGCAGCTTGACGGCAGGGATGAACACTGAAGCTTTCTTT.

CDR3 bases: TGTGCCAGCAGTTTGGGCCCCCCCCTCTGGGAGGGATGCGAGCAGTACTTC. Translated: CASSLGPPLWEGCEQYF. The V gene is TRBV27, the J gene TRBJ2-7, with 7 nucleotides matching TRBD2. This CDR3 contains 17 residues. Germline V gene data show CDR1 as MNHEY and CDR2 as SMNVEV (reference sequence). The V and J ends lost 3 bases and 6 bases, in that order; junction bases with no gene match: 17.

The rearrangement uses TRBV19 and TRBJ2-2; 9 nucleotides line up with TRBD2. There are 17 residues in the CDR3. The ends lost 3 bases at V and 5 bases at J; junction bases unmatched: 10. Germline V gives CDR1 LNHDA, CDR2 SQIVND (reference sequence). The CDR3 sequence is CASSILAGKTGTGELFF. The DNA of the CDR3 is TGTGCCAGTAGTATCCTAGCGGGGAAAACGGGAACCGGGGAGCTGTTTTTT. Full variable domain (remainder filled in from reference TRBV19 and TRBJ2-2): DGGITQSPKYLFRKEGQNVTLSCEQNLNHDAMYWYRQDPGQGLRLIYYSQIVNDFQKGDIAEGYSVSREKKESFPLTVTSAQKNPTAFYLCASSILAGKTGTGELFFGEGSRLTVL.

The J gene is TRBJ2-3, the V gene TRBV6-4, with D possibly being TRBD2 (6 bases). The CDR3 is 15 residues long. Germline V gives CDR1 MRHNA, CDR2 SNTAGT. V was clipped by 3 bases and J by 1 base, with 11 bases between them. The CDR3 bases are TGTGCCAGCAGTGAATTGCCTAGCGGCACAGATACGCAGTATTTT. Protein sequence: CASSELPSGTDTQYF.

The gene calls are TRBV9 and TRBJ2-2; 9 nucleotides line up with TRBD1. This CDR3 contains 16 residues. The V segment lost 0 bases and the J segment 7 bases; nucleotides outside the gene matches: 7. In germline, CDR1 is SGDLS, CDR2 YYNGEE. As DNA, the CDR3 is TGTGCCAGCAGCGTAGGAGACAGGGGGTATGACGGGGAGCTGTTTTTT. This codes for CASSVGDRGYDGELFF.

The rearrangement uses TRBV4-1 and TRBJ1-2; a possible D gene is TRBD1 (6 bases). The V end was cut by 1 base, the J end by 6 bases, with 18 bases between. The germline gives CDR1 MGHRA, CDR2 YSYEKL. The CDR3 has 16 amino acids. Here the CDR3 reads CASSQARDRRQDGYTF. As DNA, the CDR3 is TGCGCCAGCAGCCAAGCCCGAGACAGGAGACAGGATGGCTACACCTTC.

The chain recombines TRBV30 with TRBJ2-6; D remains ambiguous. This CDR3 contains 17 residues. CDR1 is GTSNPN and CDR2 is SVGIG in the germline V gene (reference sequence). V was shortened by 1 base and J by 0 bases, with 13 bases between the two germline ends. CDR3 nucleotide sequence: TGTGCCTGGAGTGAGGCGGCATTAACCTCTGGGGCCAACGTCCTGACTTTC. Translating it yields CAWSEAALTSGANVLTF.

The J gene is TRBJ1-5, the V gene TRBV15; possible D gene TRBD1, 6 bases. The CDR3 has 15 residues. With 0 bases removed from V and 6 bases from J, the gap between germline ends came to 12 bases. Germline V gene sequence: CDR1 LNHNV, CDR2 YYDKDF (reference sequence). CDR3 amino acids: CATSREGQGFQPQHF. The DNA of the CDR3 is TGTGCCACCAGCAGAGAGGGGCAGGGGTTTCAGCCCCAGCATTTT.

The V and J genes are TRBV7-9 and TRBJ2-7; 8 positions agree with TRBD2. Germline lookup yields CDR1 SEHNR and CDR2 FQNEAQ (reference sequence). The CDR3 extends over 18 amino acids. The V and J ends lost 5 bases and 6 bases, in that order; junction bases with no gene match: 21. CDR3 in DNA: TGTGCCAGCAGCGGGAGGGGCGGGGGGACGTCTGGGGTCTCCGAGCAGTACTTC. Residues: CASSGRGGGTSGVSEQYF.

This chain uses TRBV7-3 with TRBJ2-1, with TRBD1 as a possible D gene (5 bases). The CDR3 runs 16 residues. The V gene's germline CDR1 is SGHTA and CDR2 FQGTGA. V was cut by 0 bases and J by 5 bases, with 14 bases left in between. The CDR3 DNA sequence: TGTGCCAGCAGCTTAACGTGGGGCCCAGGGAACAATGAGCAGTTCTTC. Amino acid sequence: CASSLTWGPGNNEQFF.

CDR3 nucleotides: TGTGCCAGCAGTAATATTAGGTGGAGGGAGGAACAAAAACTGTTTTTT. Protein: CASSNIRWREEQKLFF. The rearrangement links TRBV11-2 to TRBJ1-4, with D unresolved. V shed 6 bases and J shed 9 bases, with 23 bases lying between them. The CDR3 has 16 residues. In germline, CDR1 is SGHAT, CDR2 FQNNGV.

The chain recombines TRBV5-5 with TRBJ1-2; no firm D call. V gave up 0 bases and J gave up 3 bases, with 6 bases separating them. This CDR3 spans 13 amino acids. CDR1 and CDR2 (germline): SGHKS, YYEKEE (reference sequence). This CDR3 reads CASSLDRDYGYTF. For the CDR3, the DNA is TGTGCCAGCAGCTTGGACCGAGACTATGGCTACACCTTC.

Concerning this clone: Other nucleotide sequences from this sample produce the same CDR3. This rearrangement joins TRBV19 to TRBJ1-3, with 10 positions matching TRBD1. The CDR3 is 15 residues long. J gave up 9 bases and V 9 bases, and 14 bases lay outside the gene matches. Germline CDR1 LNHDA, CDR2 SQIVND (reference sequence). This CDR3 reads CASSKRQGAGSTIYF. CDR3 coding DNA: TGTGCCAGCAGCAAAAGACAGGGGGCTGGTAGCACCATATATTTT.

This chain links TRBV10-2 with TRBJ2-1; D is possibly TRBD1 (6 bases). This CDR3 spans 12 amino acids. The germline CDR1 and CDR2 sequences are WSHSY and SAAADI. Between the trimmed V and J ends, which lost 8 bases and 2 bases, there was a span of 7 bases. DNA for the CDR3: TGCGCCAGCGGGGACACCTACAATGAGCAGTTCTTC. Translated: CASGDTYNEQFF.

The chain uses TRBV7-9 and TRBJ2-5; 9 nucleotides match TRBD1. The J call is uncertain, as TRBJ2-7 better fits the DNA end. Per germline, CDR1 SEHNR and CDR2 FQNEAQ (reference sequence). This CDR3 is built from 19 residues. For the CDR3, the DNA is TGTGCCAGCAGCAAACCAACGGGACAGGGTTTCCGTTTCACCTACGAGCAGTACTTC. It is translated as CASSKPTGQGFRFTYEQYF.

This clone came up a few times. V usage is TRBV30 and J usage is TRBJ2-5; D is unresolved. Trimming cost V 2 bases and J 0 bases, with 10 bases left between them. CDR1 is GTSNPN, CDR2 SVGIG, per germline (reference sequence). CDR3 length: 14 amino acids. Here the CDR3 DNA reads TGTGCCTGGAGTTTAACCAGGTACCAAGAGACCCAGTACTTC. Residues: CAWSLTRYQETQYF.

The chain joins TRBV6-9 to TRBJ2-7, with 9 bases identical to TRBD1. With V trimmed by 4 bases and J by 6 bases, 10 bases remained unmatched. Germline assignment: CDR1 MNHGY and CDR2 SVAAGI. This CDR3 has 15 residues. The CDR3 DNA is TGTGCCAGCAGTTGGTTCGTGGACAGGGGAAGCGAGCAGTACTTC. Translated, it gives CASSWFVDRGSEQYF.